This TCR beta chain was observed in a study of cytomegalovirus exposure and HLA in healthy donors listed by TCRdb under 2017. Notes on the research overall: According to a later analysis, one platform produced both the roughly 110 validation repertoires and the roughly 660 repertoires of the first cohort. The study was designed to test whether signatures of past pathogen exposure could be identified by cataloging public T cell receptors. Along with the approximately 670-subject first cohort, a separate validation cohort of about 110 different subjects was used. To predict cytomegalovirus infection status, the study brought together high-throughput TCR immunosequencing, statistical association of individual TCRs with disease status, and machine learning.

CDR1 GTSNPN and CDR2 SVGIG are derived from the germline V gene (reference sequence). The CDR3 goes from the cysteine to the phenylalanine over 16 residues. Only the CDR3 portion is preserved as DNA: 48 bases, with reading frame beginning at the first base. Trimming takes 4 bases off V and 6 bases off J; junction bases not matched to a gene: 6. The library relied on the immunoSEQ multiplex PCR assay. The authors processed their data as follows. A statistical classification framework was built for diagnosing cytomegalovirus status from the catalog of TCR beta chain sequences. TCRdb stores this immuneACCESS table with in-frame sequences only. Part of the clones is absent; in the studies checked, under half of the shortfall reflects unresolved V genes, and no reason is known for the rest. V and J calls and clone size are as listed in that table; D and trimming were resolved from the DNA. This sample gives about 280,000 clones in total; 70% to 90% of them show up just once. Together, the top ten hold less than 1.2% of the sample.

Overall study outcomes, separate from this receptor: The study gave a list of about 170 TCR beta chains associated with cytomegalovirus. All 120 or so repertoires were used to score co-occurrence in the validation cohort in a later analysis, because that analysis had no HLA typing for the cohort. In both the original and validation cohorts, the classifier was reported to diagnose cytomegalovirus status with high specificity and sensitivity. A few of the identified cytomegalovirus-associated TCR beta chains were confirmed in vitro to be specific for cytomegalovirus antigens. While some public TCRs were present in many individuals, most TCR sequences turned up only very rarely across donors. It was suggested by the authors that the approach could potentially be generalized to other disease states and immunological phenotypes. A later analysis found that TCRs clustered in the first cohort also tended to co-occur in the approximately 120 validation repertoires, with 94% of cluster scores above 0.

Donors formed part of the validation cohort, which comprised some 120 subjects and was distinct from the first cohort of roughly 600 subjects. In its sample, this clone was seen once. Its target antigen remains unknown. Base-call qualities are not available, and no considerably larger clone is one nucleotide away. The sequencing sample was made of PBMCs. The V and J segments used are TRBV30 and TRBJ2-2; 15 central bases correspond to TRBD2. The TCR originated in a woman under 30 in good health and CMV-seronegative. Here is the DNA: TGTGCCTGGAACTACGGACTAGCGGGGGGGCCCGGGGAGCTGTTTTTT. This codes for CAWNYGLAGGPGELFF.